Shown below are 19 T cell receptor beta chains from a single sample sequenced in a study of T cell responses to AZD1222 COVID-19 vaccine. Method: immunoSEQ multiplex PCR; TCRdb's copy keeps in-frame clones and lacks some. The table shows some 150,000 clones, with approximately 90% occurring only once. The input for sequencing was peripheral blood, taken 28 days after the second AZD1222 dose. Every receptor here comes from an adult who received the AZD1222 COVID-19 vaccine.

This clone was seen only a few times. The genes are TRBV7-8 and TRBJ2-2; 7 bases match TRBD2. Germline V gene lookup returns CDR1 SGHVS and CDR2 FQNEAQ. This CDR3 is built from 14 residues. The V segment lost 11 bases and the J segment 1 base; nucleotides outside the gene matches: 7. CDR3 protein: CACQSGMNTGELFF. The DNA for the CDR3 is TGTGCCTGCCAGAGCGGGATGAACACCGGGGAGCTGTTTTTT.

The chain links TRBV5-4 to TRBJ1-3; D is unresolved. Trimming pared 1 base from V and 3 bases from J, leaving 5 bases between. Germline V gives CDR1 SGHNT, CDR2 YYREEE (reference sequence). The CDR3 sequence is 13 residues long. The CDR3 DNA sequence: TGTGCCAGCAGCTTGAAGGGTGGAAACACCATATATTTT. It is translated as CASSLKGGNTIYF.

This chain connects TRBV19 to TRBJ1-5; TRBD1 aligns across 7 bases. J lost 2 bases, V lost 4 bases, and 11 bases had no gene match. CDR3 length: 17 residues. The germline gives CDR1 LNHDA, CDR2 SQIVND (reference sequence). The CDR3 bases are TGTGCCAGTAGTACCGACAGGGTAGGAATAGGCAATCAGCCCCAGCATTTT. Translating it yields CASSTDRVGIGNQPQHF. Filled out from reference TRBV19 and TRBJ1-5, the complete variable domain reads DGGITQSPKYLFRKEGQNVTLSCEQNLNHDAMYWYRQDPGQGLRLIYYSQIVNDFQKGDIAEGYSVSREKKESFPLTVTSAQKNPTAFYLCASSTDRVGIGNQPQHFGDGTRLSIL.

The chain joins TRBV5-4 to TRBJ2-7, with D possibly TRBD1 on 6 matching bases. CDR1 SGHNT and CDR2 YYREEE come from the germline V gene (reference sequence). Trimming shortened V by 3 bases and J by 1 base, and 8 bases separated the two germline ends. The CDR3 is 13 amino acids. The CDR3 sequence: CASSYTGSYEQYF. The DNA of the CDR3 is TGTGCCAGCAGCTATACAGGGTCCTACGAGCAGTACTTC.

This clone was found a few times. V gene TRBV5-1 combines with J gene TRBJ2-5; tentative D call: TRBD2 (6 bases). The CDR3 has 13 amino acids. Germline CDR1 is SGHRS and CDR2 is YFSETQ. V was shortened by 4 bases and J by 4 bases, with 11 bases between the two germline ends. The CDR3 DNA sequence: TGCGCCAGCAGCCAAACTAGCACAGAGACCCAGTACTTC. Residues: CASSQTSTETQYF.

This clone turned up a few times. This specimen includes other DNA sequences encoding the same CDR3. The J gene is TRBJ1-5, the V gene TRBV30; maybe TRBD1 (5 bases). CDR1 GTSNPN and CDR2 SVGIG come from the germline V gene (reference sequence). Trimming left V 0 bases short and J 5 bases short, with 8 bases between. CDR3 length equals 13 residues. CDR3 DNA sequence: TGTGCCTGGAGTGTACGGGGGGATCAGCCCCAGCATTTT. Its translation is CAWSVRGDQPQHF.

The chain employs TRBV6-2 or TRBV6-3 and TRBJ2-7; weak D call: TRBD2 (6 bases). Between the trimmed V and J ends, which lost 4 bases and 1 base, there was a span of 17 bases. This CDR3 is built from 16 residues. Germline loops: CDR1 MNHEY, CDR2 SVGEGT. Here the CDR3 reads CASSSMVERASYEQYF. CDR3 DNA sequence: TGTGCCAGCAGTTCGATGGTTGAGCGGGCGTCCTACGAGCAGTACTTC.

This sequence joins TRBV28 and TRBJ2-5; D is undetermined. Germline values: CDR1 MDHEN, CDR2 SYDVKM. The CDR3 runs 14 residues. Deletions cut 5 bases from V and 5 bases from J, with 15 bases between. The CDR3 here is CASSAQFGLETQYF. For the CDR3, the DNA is TGTGCCAGCAGTGCCCAATTCGGTTTGGAGACCCAGTACTTC.

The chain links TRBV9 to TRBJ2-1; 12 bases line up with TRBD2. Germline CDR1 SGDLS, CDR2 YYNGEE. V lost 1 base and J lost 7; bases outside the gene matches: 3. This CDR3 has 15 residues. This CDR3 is CASSVSTSGRNEQFF. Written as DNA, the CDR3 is TGTGCCAGCAGCGTATCAACTAGCGGGAGGAATGAGCAGTTCTTC.

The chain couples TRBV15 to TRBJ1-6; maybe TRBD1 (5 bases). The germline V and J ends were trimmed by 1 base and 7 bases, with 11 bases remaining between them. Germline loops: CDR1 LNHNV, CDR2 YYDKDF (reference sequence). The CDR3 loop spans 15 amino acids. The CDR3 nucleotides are TGTGCCACCAGCAGAGCTCGGGGCCCAAATTCACCCCTCCACTTT. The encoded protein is CATSRARGPNSPLHF.

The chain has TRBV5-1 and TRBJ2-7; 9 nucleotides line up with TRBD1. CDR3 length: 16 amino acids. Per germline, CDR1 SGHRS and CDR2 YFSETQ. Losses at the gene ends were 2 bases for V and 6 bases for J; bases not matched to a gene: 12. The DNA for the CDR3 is TGCGCCAGCAGCTTCGGCAAGGACAGGGGAGGAGGCGAGCAGTACTTC. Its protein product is CASSFGKDRGGGEQYF.

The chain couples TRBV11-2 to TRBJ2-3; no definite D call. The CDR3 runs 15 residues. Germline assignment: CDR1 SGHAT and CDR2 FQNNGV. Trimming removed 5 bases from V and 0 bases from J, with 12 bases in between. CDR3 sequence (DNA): TGTGCCAGCAGCCTCAGGACCTATAGCACAGATACGCAGTATTTT. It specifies CASSLRTYSTDTQYF.

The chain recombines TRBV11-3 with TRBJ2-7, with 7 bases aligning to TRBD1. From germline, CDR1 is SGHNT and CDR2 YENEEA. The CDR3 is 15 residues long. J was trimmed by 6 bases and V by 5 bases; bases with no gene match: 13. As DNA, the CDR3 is TGTGCCAGCAGCCCCCGGGACAGATATGCGGGCGAGCAGTACTTC. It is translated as CASSPRDRYAGEQYF.

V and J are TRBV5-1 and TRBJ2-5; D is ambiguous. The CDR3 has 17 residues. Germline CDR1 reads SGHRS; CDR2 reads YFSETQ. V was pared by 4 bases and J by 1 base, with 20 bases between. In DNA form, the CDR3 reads TGCGCCAGCAGCCCTGGCGGTCAGGCGTCCTCCCAAGAGACCCAGTACTTC. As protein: CASSPGGQASSQETQYF.

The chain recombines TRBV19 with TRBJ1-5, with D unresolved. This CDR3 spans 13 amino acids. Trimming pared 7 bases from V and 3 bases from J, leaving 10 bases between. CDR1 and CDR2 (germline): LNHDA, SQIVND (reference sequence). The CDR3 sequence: CASKGLNNQPQHF. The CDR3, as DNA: TGTGCCAGTAAGGGTTTGAACAATCAGCCCCAGCATTTT.

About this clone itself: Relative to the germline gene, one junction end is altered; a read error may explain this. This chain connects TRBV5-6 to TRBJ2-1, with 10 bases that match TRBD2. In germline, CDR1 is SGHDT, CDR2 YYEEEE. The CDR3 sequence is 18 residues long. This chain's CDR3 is CASSFGTSGAPLYTEQFF. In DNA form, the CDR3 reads TGTGCCAGCAGCTTCGGAACTAGCGGGGCTCCTCTCTACACTGAGCAGTTCTTC.

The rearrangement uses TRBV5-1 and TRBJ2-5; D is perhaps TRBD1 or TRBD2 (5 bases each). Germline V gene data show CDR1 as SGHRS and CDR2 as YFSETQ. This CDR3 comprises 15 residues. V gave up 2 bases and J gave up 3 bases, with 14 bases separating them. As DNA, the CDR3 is TGCGCCAGCAGCTTTGGGGGACGGACTGAAGAGACCCAGTACTTC. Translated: CASSFGGRTEETQYF. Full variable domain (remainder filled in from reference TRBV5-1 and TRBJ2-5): KAGVTQTPRYLIKTRGQQVTLSCSPISGHRSVSWYQQTPGQGLQFLFEYFSETQRNKGNFPGRFSGRQFSNSRSEMNVSTLELGDSALYLCASSFGGRTEETQYFGPGTRLLVL.

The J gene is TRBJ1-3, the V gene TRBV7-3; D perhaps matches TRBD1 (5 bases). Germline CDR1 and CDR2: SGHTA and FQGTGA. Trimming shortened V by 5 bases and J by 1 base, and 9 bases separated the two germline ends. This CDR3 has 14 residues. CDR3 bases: TGTGCCAGCAGCCCAGGACATTCTGGAAACACCATATATTTT. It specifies CASSPGHSGNTIYF.

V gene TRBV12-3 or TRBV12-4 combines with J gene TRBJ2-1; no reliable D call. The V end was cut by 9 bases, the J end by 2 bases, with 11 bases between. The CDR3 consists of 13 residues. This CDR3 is CASLEEPYNEQFF. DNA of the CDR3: TGTGCCAGTTTAGAGGAACCCTACAATGAGCAGTTCTTC.